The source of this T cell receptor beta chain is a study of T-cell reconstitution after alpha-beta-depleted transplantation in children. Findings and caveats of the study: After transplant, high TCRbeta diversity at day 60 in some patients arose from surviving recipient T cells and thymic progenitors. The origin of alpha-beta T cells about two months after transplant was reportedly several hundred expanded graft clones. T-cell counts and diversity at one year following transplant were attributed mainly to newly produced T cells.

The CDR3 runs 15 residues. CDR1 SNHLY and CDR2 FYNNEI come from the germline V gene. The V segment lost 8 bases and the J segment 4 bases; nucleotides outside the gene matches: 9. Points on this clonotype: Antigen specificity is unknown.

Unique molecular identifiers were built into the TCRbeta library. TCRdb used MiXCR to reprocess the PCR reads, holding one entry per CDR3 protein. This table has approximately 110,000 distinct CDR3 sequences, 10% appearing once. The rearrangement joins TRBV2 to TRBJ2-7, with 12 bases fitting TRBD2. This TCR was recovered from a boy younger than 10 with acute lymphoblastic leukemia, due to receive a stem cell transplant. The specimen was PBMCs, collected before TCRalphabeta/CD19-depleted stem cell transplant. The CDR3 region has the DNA TGTGCCAGCCTCTCCTGGACTAGCGGGAAGTACGAGCAGTACTTC. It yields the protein CASLSWTSGKYEQYF.